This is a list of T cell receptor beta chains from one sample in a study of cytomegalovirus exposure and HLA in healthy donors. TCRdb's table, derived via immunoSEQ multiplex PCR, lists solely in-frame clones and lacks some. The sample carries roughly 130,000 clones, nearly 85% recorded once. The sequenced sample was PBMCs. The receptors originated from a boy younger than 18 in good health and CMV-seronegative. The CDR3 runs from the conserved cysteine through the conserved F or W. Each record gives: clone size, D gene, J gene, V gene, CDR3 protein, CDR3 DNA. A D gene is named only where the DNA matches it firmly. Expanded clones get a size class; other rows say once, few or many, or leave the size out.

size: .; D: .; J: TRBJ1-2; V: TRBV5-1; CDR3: CASSPDSDYGYTF; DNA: TGCGCCAGCAGCCCGGACAGTGACTATGGCTACACCTTC
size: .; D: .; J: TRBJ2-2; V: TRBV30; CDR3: CAWSVIAATGELFF; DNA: TGTGCCTGGAGTGTAATAGCGGCGACCGGGGAGCTGTTTTTT
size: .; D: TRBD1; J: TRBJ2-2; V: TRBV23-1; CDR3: CASSQGDTGELFF; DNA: TGCGCCAGCAGCCAGGGGGACACCGGGGAGCTGTTTTTT
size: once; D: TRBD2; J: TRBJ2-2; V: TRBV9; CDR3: CASSLGTSGGGELFF; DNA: TGTGCCAGCAGCTTAGGGACTAGCGGTGGCGGGGAGCTGTTTTTT
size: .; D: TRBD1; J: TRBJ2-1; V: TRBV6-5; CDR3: CASSPGTGRNEQFF; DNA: TGTGCCAGCAGCCCCGGGACAGGCCGCAATGAGCAGTTCTTC
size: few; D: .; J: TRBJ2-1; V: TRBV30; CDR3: CAWSPGYNEQFF; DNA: TGTGCCTGGTCCCCGGGGTACAATGAGCAGTTCTTC
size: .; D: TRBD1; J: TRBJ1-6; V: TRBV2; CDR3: CASSARDRGSPLHF; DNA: TGTGCCAGCAGTGCCCGGGACAGGGGGTCACCCCTCCACTTT
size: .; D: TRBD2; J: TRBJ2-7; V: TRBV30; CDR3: CAWSVGWTSGSVMYEQYF; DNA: TGTGCCTGGAGTGTTGGGTGGACTAGCGGGAGTGTAATGTACGAGCAGTACTTC
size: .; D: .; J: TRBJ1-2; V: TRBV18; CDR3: CASGGVFPSYGYTF; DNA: TGTGCCAGCGGAGGGGTGTTCCCCTCTTACGGCTACACCTTC
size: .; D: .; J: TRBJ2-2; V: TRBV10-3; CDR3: CAIRDFPNTGELFF; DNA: TGTGCCATCAGGGACTTTCCCAACACCGGGGAGCTGTTTTTT
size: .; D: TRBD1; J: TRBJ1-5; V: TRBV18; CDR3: CASSPDRAQPQHF; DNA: TGTGCCAGCTCACCGGACAGGGCTCAGCCCCAGCATTTT
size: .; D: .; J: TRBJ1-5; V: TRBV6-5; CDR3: CASSRDRNGNQPQHF; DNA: TGTGCCAGCAGTCGAGACAGGAACGGCAATCAGCCCCAGCATTTT
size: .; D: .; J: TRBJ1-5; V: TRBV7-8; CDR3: CASSLEARVLDQPQHF; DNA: TGTGCCAGCAGCTTAGAAGCCAGGGTATTGGATCAGCCCCAGCATTTT
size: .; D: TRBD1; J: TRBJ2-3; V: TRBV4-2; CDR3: CASSQDGTGNTDTQYF; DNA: TGTGCCAGCAGCCAGGACGGGACAGGTAACACAGATACGCAGTATTTT
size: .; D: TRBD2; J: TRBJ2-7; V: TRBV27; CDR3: CASSSWTSGRKNEQYF; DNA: TGTGCCAGCAGTAGTTGGACTAGCGGGAGAAAAAACGAGCAGTACTTC
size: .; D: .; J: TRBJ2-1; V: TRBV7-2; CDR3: CASSSPSRGGEQFF; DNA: TGTGCCAGCAGCTCCCCTTCGAGGGGGGGCGAGCAGTTCTTC
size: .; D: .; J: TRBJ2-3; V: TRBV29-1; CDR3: CSVGPPDTQYF; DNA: TGCAGCGTTGGGCCCCCAGATACGCAGTATTTT
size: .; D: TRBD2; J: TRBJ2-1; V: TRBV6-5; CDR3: CASSQLTSAYNEQFF; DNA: TGTGCCAGCAGCCAATTGACTAGCGCGTACAATGAGCAGTTCTTC
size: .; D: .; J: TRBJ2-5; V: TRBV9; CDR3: CASSPRGQETQYF; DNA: TGTGCCAGCAGCCCCCGGGGACAAGAGACCCAGTACTTC
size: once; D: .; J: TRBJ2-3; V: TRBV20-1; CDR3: CSAGVVDTQYF; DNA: TGCAGTGCCGGAGTCGTCGATACGCAGTATTTT
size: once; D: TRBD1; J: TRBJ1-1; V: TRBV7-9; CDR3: CASSQDRGVTEAFF; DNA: TGTGCCAGCAGCCAAGACAGGGGAGTTACTGAAGCTTTCTTT
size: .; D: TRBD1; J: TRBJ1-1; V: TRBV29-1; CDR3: CSVEDPHGQGGTEAFF; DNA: TGCAGCGTTGAAGATCCCCACGGACAGGGAGGAACTGAAGCTTTCTTT
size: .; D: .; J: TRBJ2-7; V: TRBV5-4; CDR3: CASSLYRAYEQYF; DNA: TGTGCCAGCAGCTTGTACAGGGCTTACGAGCAGTACTTC
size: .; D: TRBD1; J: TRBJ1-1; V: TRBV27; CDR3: CASSFYPAGGAYTEAFF; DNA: TGTGCCAGCAGTTTTTACCCCGCAGGGGGCGCCTACACTGAAGCTTTCTTT
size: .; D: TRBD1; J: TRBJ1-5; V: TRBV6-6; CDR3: CASSLMGTGNQPQHF; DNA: TGTGCCAGCAGCCTGATGGGGACAGGCAATCAGCCCCAGCATTTT
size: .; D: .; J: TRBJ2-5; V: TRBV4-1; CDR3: CASSQVGQETQYF; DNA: TGCGCCAGCAGCCAAGTGGGCCAGGAGACCCAGTACTTC
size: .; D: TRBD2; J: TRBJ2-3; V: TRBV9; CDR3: CASSPGLAGMDTQYF; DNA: TGTGCCAGCAGCCCGGGACTAGCGGGAATGGATACGCAGTATTTT
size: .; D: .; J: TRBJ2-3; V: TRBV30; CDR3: CAWSQNKARGDTQYF; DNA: TGTGCCTGGAGTCAGAACAAGGCAAGAGGAGATACGCAGTATTTT
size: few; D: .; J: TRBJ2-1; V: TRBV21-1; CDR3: CASSKRVRHPHYNEQFF; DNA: TGTGCCAGCAGCAAACGGGTAAGGCACCCTCACTACAATGAGCAGTTCTTC
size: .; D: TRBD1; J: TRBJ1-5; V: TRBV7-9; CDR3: CASSLAGQGGNQPQHF; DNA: TGTGCCAGCAGCTTAGCGGGACAGGGTGGTAATCAGCCCCAGCATTTT
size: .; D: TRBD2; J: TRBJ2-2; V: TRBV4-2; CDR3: CASSQEGLAGGAGELFF; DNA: TGTGCCAGCAGCCAAGAGGGACTAGCGGGAGGGGCCGGGGAGCTGTTTTTT
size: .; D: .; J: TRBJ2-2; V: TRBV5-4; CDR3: CASSLKVGGNTGELFF; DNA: TGTGCCAGCAGCTTAAAAGTAGGCGGGAACACCGGGGAGCTGTTTTTT
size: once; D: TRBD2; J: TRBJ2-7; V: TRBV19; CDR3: CASSRLAVSYEQYF; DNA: TGTGCCAGTAGCCGACTAGCGGTCTCCTACGAGCAGTACTTC
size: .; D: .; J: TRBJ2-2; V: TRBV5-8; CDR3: CASSLDLAETGELFF; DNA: TGTGCCAGCAGCTTGGACCTAGCTGAGACCGGGGAGCTGTTTTTT
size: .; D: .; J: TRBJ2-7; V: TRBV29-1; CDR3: CSVVVRPYEQYF; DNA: TGCAGCGTTGTCGTGCGGCCCTACGAGCAGTACTTC
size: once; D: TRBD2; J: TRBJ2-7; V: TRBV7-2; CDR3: CASSLGLAAYEQYF; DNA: TGTGCCAGCAGCTTGGGACTAGCGGCATACGAGCAGTACTTC
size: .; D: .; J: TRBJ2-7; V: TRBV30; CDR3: CAWSVGGGQYEQYF; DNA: TGTGCCTGGAGCGTGGGGGGTGGGCAATACGAGCAGTACTTC
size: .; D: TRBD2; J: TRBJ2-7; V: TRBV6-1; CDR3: CASRPSGMGYEQYF; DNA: TGTGCCAGCAGGCCTAGCGGGATGGGCTACGAGCAGTACTTC
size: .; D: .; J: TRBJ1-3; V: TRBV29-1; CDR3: CSVAGTQESSGNTIYF; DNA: TGCAGCGTTGCTGGGACACAGGAGAGCTCTGGAAACACCATATATTTT
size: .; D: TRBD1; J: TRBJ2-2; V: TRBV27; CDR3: CASQPTGAGELFF; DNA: TGTGCCAGCCAACCGACAGGGGCCGGGGAGCTGTTTTTT
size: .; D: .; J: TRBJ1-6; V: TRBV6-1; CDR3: CASSITGLESPLHF; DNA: TGTGCCAGCAGTATTACAGGGCTGGAATCACCCCTCCACTTT
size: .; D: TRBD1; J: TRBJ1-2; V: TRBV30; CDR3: CAWTTGWGYTF; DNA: TGTGCCTGGACGACAGGGTGGGGCTACACCTTC